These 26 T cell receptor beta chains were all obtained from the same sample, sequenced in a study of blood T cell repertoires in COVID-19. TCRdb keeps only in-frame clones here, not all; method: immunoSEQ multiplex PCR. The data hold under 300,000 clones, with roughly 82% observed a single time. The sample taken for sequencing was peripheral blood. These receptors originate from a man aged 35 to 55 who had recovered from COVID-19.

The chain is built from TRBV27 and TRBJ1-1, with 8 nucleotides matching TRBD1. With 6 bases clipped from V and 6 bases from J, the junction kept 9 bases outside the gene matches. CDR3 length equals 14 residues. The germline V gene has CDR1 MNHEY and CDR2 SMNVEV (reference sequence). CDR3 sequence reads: CASRVLQGVPEAFF. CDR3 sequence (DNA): TGTGCCAGCAGAGTTTTACAGGGGGTCCCTGAAGCTTTCTTT.

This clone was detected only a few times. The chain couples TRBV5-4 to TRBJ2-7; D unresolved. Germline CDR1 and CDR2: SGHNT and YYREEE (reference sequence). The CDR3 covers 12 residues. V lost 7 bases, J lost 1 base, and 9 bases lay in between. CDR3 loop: CASYDTSYEQYF. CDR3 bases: TGTGCCAGCTATGACACATCCTACGAGCAGTACTTC.

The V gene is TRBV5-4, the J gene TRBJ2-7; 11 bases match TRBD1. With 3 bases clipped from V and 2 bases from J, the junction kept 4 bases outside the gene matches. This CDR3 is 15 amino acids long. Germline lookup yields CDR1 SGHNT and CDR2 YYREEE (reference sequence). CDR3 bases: TGTGCCAGCAGCTCGGGACAGGGGGACGCCTACGAGCAGTACTTC. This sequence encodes CASSSGQGDAYEQYF.

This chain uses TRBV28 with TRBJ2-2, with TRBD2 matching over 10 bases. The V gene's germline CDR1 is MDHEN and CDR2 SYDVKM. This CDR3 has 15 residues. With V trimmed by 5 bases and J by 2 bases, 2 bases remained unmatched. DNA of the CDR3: TGTGCCAGCAGTCCTAGCGGGGGTAACACCGGGGAGCTGTTTTTT. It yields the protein CASSPSGGNTGELFF. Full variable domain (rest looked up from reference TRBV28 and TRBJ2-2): DVKVTQSSRYLVKRTGEKVFLECVQDMDHENMFWYRQDPGLGLRLIYFSYDVKMKEKGDIPEGYSVSREKKERFSLILESASTNQTSMYLCASSPSGGNTGELFFGEGSRLTVL.

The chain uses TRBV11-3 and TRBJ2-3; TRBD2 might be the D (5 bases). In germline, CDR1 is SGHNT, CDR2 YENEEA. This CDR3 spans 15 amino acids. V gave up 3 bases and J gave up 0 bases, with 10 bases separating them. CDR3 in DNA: TGTGCCAGCAGCTTTTTTCGAGGGAGCACAGATACGCAGTATTTT. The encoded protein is CASSFFRGSTDTQYF.

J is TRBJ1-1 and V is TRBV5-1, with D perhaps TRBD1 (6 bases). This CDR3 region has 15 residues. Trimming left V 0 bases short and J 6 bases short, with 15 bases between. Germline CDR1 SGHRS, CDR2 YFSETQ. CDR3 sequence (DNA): TGCGCCAGCAGCTTGGGCCAGGGGAGGGGCGCTGAAGCTTTCTTT. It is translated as CASSLGQGRGAEAFF. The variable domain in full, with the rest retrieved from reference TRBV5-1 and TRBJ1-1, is KAGVTQTPRYLIKTRGQQVTLSCSPISGHRSVSWYQQTPGQGLQFLFEYFSETQRNKGNFPGRFSGRQFSNSRSEMNVSTLELGDSALYLCASSLGQGRGAEAFFGQGTRLTVV.

CDR3 sequence reads: CASSLKRDQETQYF. The DNA for the CDR3 is TGTGCCAGCAGCCTCAAGCGGGACCAAGAGACCCAGTACTTC. The chain uses TRBV7-2 and TRBJ2-5; D is perhaps TRBD2 (6 bases). This CDR3 comprises 14 residues. Germline V lookup: CDR1 SGHTA, CDR2 FQGNSA. V dropped 5 bases and J dropped 0 bases, with 10 bases sitting between them.

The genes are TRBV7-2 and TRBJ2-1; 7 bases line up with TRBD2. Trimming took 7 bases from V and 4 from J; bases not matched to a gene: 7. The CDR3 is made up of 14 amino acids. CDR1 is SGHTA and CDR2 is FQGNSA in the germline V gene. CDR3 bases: TGTGCCAGCAAGCGAGCGGGGAGTTACAATGAGCAGTTCTTC. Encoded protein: CASKRAGSYNEQFF.

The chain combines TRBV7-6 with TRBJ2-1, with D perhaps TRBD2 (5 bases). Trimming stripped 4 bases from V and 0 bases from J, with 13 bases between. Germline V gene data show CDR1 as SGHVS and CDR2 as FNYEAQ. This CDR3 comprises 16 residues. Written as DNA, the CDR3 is TGTGCCAGCAGCTCCTTACTTAGCGACTCCTACAATGAGCAGTTCTTC. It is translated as CASSSLLSDSYNEQFF.

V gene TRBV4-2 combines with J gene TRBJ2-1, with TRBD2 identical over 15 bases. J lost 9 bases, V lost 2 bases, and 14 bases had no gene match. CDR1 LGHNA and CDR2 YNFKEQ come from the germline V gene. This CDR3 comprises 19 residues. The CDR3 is CASSQYGTSGRKAIPEQFF. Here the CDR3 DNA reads TGTGCCAGCAGCCAATACGGGACTAGCGGGAGGAAGGCCATTCCTGAGCAGTTCTTC.

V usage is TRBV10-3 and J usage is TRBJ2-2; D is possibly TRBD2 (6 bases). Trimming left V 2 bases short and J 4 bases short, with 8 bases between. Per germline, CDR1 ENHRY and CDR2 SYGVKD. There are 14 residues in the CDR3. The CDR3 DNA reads TGTGCCATCAGTGAGGGACTAACCACCGGGGAGCTGTTTTTT. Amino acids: CAISEGLTTGELFF.

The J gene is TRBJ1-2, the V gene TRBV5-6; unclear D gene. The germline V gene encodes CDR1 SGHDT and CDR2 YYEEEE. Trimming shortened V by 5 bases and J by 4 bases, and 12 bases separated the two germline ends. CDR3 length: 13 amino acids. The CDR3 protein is CASSRRGFYGYTF. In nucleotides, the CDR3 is TGTGCCAGCAGTCGCCGCGGGTTCTATGGCTACACCTTC.

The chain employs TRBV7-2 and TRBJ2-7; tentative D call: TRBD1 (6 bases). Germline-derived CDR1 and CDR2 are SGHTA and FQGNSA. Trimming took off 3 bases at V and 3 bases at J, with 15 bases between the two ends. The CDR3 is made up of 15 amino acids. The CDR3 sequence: CASSFGRGKHYEQYF. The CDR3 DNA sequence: TGTGCCAGCAGCTTTGGAAGGGGGAAGCACTACGAGCAGTACTTC.

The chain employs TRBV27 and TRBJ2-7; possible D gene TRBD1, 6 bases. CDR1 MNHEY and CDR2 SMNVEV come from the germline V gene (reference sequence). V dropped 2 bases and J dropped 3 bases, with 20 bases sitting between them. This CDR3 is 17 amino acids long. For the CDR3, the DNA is TGTGCCAGCAGTTTAGGGAACGGACAGAGGCCTCTCTACGAGCAGTACTTC. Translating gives CASSLGNGQRPLYEQYF.

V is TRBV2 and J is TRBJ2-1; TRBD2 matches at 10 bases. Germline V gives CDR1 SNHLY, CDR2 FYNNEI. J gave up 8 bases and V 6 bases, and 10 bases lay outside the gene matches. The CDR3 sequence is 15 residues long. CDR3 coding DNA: TGTGCCAGCAGCCCGCTAGCGGGAGCCGGTGATGAGCAGTTCTTC. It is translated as CASSPLAGAGDEQFF. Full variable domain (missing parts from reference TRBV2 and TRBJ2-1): EPEVTQTPSHQVTQMGQEVILRCVPISNHLYFYWYRQILGQKVEFLVSFYNNEISEKSEIFDDQFSVERPDGSNFTLKIRSTKLEDSAMYFCASSPLAGAGDEQFFGPGTRLTVL.

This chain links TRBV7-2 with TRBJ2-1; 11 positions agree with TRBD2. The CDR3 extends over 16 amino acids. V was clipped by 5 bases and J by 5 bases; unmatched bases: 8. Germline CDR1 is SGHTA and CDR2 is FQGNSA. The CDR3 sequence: CASSPQGGLADNEQFF. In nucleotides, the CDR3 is TGTGCCAGCAGCCCCCAGGGGGGACTAGCGGACAATGAGCAGTTCTTC. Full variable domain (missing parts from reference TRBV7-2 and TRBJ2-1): GAGVSQSPSNKVTEKGKDVELRCDPISGHTALYWYRQSLGQGLEFLIYFQGNSAPDKSGLPSDRFSAERTGGSVSTLTIQRTQQEDSAVYLCASSPQGGLADNEQFFGPGTRLTVL.

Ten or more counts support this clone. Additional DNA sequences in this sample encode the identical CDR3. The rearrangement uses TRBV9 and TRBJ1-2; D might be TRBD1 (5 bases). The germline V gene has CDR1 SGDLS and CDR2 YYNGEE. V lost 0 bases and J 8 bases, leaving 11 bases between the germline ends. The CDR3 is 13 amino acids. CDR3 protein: CASSVVEGRGYTF. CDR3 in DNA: TGTGCCAGCAGCGTAGTGGAGGGGAGAGGCTACACCTTC.

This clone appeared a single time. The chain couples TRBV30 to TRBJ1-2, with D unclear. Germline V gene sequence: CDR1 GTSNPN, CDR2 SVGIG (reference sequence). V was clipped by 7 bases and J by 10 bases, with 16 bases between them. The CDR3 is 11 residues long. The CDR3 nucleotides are TGTGCCTCTTTGGGCTCCCCGCACTACACCTTC. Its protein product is CASLGSPHYTF. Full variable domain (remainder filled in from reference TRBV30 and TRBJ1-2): SQTIHQWPATLVQPVGSPLSLECTVEGTSNPNLYWYRQAAGRGLQLLFYSVGIGQISSEVPQNLSASRPQDRQFILSSKKLLLSDSGFYLCASLGSPHYTFGSGTRLTVV.

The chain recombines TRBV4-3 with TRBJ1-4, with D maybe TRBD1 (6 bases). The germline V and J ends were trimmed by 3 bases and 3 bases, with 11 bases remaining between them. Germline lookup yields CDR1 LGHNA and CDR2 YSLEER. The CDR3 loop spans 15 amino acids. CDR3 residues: CASSQAQGSNEKLFF. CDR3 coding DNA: TGCGCCAGCAGCCAGGCCCAGGGGTCTAATGAAAAACTGTTTTTT.

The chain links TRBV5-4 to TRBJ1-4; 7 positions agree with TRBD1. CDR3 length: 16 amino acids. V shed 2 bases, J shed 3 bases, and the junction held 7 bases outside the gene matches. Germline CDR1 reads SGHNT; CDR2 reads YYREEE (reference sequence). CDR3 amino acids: CASSFKPGQPNEKLFF. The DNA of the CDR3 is TGTGCCAGCAGCTTCAAACCGGGACAGCCTAATGAAAAACTGTTTTTT. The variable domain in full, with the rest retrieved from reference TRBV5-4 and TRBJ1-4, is ETGVTQSPTHLIKTRGQQVTLRCSSQSGHNTVSWYQQALGQGPQFIFQYYREEENGRGNFPPRFSGLQFPNYSSELNVNALELDDSALYLCASSFKPGQPNEKLFFGSGTQLSVL.

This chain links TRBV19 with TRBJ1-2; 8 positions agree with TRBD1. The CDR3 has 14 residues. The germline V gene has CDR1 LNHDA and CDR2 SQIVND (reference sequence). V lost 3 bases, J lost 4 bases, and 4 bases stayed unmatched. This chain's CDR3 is CASSMRDRPYGYTF. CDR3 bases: TGTGCCAGTAGTATGAGGGACAGGCCCTATGGCTACACCTTC.

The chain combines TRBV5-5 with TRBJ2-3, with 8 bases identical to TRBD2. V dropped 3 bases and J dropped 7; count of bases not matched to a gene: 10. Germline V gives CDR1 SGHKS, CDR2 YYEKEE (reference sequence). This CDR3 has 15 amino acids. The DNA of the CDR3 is TGTGCCAGCAGCTGGGACGGGGGGGATTGGAATACGCAGTATTTT. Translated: CASSWDGGDWNTQYF. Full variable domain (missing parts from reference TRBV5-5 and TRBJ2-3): DAGVTQSPTHLIKTRGQQVTLRCSPISGHKSVSWYQQVLGQGPQFIFQYYEKEERGRGNFPDRFSARQFPNYSSELNVNALLLGDSALYLCASSWDGGDWNTQYFGPGTRLTVL.

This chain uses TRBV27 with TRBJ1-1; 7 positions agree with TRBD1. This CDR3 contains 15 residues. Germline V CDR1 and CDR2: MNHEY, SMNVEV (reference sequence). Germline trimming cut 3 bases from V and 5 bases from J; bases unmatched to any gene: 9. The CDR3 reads CASSLTGNRRTEAFF. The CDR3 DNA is TGTGCCAGCAGTTTGACAGGGAATAGGCGGACTGAAGCTTTCTTT.

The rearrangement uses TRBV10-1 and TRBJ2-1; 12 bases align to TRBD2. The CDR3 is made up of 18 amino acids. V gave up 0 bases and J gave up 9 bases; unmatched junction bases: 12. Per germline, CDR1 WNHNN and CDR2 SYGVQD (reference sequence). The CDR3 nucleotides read TGCGCCAGCAGTGAGTCGAAGCCCCTAGCGGGAGGGGAAGGTGAGCAGTTCTTC. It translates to CASSESKPLAGGEGEQFF.

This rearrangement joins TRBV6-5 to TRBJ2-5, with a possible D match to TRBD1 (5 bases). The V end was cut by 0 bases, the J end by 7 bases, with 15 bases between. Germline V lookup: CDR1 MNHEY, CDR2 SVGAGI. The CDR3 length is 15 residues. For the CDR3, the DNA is TGTGCCAGCAGTTACTCGACGACAGCCGCAGGGACCCAGTACTTC. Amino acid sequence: CASSYSTTAAGTQYF.

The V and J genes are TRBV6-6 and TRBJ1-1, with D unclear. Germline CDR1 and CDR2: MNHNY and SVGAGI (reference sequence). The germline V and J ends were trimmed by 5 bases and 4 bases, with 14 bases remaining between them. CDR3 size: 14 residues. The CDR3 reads CASSRQVAGTEAFF. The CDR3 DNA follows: TGTGCCAGCAGTCGCCAAGTAGCGGGCACTGAAGCTTTCTTT.